This T cell receptor beta chain was sequenced during a study of PD-L1 blockade in urothelial cancer. V was clipped by 2 bases and J by 10 bases; unmatched bases: 8. The CDR3 spans 15 residues. Germline V gives CDR1 SGHTA, CDR2 FQGTGA. The data were produced by immunoSEQ multiplex PCR, yet TCRdb's version contains in-frame clones alone and is incomplete. The sample yields around 40,000 clones, more than 75% seen once. Time point of the sample: peripheral blood 6 weeks after treatment start. Metastatic or locally advanced urothelial carcinoma was present in the patients. J is TRBJ2-1 and V is TRBV7-3; TRBD2 agrees at 10 bases. This TCR was sampled from an older man with urothelial cancer. Sequencing used PBMCs, obtained around atezolizumab (anti-PD-L1) treatment. CDR3 nucleotides: TGTGCCAGCAGCTTAGGAGCGGGAGGGGTCGGAGAGCAGTTCTTC. Translating gives CASSLGAGGVGEQFF.